One TCR beta chain is described in this entry. Assay used: immunoSEQ multiplex PCR; TCRdb lists only in-frame clones, some missing. The table has hundreds of thousands of clones, approximately 95% seen once. This entry is derived from a study of shared T cell receptors in the human thymus. The CDR3 runs 17 residues. Germline values: CDR1 SGDLS, CDR2 YYNGEE. Trimming at V came to 0 bases and at J to 5 bases, leaving 8 bases not matched to a gene. The chain carries TRBV9 and TRBJ2-5; TRBD2 aligns across 12 bases. This clonotype was obtained from a human donor. Material: thymocytes. CDR3 bases: TGTGCCAGCAGCGTAGCTACTAGCGGGAGGTCATTCGAGACCCAGTACTTC. Translated, it gives CASSVATSGRSFETQYF.